This T cell receptor (beta chain) was found in a study of shared clonotypes between healthy human individuals. As for this clone: Its specificity is unknown.

This CDR3 spans 16 amino acids. Between the trimmed V and J ends, which lost 3 bases and 4 bases, there was a span of 15 bases. From germline, CDR1 is MDHEN and CDR2 SYDVKM. General study results and limits: Generation probability values for non-shared clonotypes were lower than those for clonotypes shared by all four donors. Across subsets, estimated richness was generally greater for naive than for memory populations.

For sorted subsets, about 0.2 ug DNA per replicate equaled around 28,000 T cell genomes. Clones were sequenced by immunoSEQ multiplex PCR, and TCRdb holds only the in-frame ones, with some missing. The repertoire consists of under 600,000 clones, with almost 97% occurring once and the leading ten covering roughly 0.05%. From CD4+ cells came CD45RA+ naive and CD45RA-negative memory subsets. The TCR originated in a woman in her twenties or thirties in good health. The J gene is TRBJ2-2, the V gene TRBV28; weak D call: TRBD2 (6 bases). Sequenced input: naive CD4+ T cells sorted from blood. The subset was: CD45RA+ positively selected. In DNA form, the CDR3 reads TGTGCCAGCAGTTTCGGGCGGGATATTTCCACCGGGGAGCTGTTTTTT. Its protein is CASSFGRDISTGELFF.